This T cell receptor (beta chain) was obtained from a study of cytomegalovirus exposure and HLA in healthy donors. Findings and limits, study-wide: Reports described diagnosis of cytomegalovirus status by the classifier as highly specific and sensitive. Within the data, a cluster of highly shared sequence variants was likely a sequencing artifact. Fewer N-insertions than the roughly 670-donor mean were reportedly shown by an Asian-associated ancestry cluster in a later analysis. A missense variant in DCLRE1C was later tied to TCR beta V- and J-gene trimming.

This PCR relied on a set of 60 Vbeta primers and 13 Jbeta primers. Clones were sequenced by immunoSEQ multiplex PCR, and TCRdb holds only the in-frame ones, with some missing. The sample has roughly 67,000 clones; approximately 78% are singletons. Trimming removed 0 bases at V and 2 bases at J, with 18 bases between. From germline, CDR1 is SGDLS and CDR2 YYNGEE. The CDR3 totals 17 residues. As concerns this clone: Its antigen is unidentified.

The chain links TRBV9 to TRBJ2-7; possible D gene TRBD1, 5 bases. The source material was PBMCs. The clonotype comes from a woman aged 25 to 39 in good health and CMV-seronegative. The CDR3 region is CASSVEGSRLATYEQYF. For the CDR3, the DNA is TGTGCCAGCAGCGTAGAGGGGTCCAGGTTGGCGACCTACGAGCAGTACTTC.